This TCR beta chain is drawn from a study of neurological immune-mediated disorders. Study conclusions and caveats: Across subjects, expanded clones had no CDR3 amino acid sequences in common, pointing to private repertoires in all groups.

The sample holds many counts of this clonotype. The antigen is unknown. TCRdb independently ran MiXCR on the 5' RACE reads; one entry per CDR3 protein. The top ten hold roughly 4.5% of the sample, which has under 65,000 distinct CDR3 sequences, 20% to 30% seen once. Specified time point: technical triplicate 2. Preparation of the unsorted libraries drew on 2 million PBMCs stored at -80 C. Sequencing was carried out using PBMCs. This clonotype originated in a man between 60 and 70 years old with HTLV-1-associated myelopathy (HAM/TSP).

This CDR3 reads CASSGQLNQPQHF. The CDR3 DNA follows: TGTGCCAGCAGCGGGCAGCTCAATCAGCCCCAGCATTTT. The chain employs TRBV3-1 and TRBJ1-5; D is unresolved. Trimming removed 5 bases from V and 3 bases from J, with 8 bases in between. From germline, CDR1 is LGHDT and CDR2 YNNKEL (reference sequence). The CDR3 runs to 13 residues.